This paragraph covers one TCR beta chain sequence. Its antigen remains unidentified. Carrying unique molecular identifiers, the cDNA also gained a universal primer site through template switching. TCRdb called the 5' RACE reads again in MiXCR, with one record for every CDR3 protein. Altogether 200,000 to 250,000 distinct CDR3 sequences are present, roughly 13% being singletons, with the ten largest covering 4% to 5%. This record comes from a study of identical twins. Findings and caveats of the study: The abundant beta clonotypes from cord blood had fewer insertions, and memory repertoires had none of this. Within monozygotic twins, out-of-frame TCR alpha sharing was underestimated by the models. Among out-of-frame alpha sequences shared by twins, low generation probability occurred in excess.

This CDR3 is built from 12 residues. The germline gives CDR1 SNHLY, CDR2 FYNNEI. The ends were cut back, 5 bases at V and 6 bases at J, with 11 bases in the middle. The sample also formed part of further work on yellow fever vaccine responses in identical twins.

The J gene is TRBJ2-7, the V gene TRBV2; D remains unclear. Sequencing was done on a sample of memory (CD45RO+) T cells sorted from blood. The origin of this receptor is a young woman in good health. The CDR3: CASSTDSLEQYF. The CDR3 region has the DNA TGTGCCAGCAGTACTGATAGCCTCGAGCAGTACTTC.